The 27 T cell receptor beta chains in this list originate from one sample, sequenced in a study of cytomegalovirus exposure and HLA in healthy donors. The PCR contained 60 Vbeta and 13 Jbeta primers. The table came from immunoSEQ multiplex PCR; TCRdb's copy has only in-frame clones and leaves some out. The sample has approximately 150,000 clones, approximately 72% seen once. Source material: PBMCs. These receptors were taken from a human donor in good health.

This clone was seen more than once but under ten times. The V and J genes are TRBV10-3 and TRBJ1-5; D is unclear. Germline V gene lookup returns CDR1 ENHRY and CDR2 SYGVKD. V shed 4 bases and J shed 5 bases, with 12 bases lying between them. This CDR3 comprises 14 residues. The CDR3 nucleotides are TGTGCCATCAGTGGACAAGTCGGGGATCAGCCCCAGCATTTT. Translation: CAISGQVGDQPQHF.

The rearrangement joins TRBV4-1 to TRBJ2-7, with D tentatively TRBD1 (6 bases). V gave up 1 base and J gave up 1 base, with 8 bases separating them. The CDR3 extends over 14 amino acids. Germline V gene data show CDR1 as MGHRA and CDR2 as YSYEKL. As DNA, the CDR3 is TGCGCCAGCAGCCAAGTCCAGGGGTCCTACGAGCAGTACTTC. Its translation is CASSQVQGSYEQYF.

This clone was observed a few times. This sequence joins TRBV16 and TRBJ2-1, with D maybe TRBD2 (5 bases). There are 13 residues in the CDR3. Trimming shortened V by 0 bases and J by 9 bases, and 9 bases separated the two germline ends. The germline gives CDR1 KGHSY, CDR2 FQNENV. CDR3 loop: CASSQSEGGEQFF. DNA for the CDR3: TGTGCCAGCAGCCAATCAGAGGGCGGTGAGCAGTTCTTC. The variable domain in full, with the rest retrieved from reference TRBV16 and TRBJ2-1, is GEEVAQTPKHLVRGEGQKAKLYCAPIKGHSYVFWYQQVLKNEFKFLISFQNENVFDETGMPKERFSAKCLPNSPCSLEIQATKLEDSAVYFCASSQSEGGEQFFGPGTRLTVL.

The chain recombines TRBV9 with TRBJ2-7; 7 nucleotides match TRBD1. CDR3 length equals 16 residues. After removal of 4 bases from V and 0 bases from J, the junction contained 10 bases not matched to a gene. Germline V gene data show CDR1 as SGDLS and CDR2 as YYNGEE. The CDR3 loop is CASSPTPGQLSYEQYF. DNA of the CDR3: TGTGCCAGCAGCCCCACCCCGGGACAGCTCTCCTACGAGCAGTACTTC.

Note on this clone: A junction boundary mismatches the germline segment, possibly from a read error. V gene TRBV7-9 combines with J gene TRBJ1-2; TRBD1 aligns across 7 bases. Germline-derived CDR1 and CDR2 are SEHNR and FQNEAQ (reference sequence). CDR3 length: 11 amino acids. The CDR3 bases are TGTTCCAGCAGCACCACAGGGGACTACACCTTC. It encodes CSSSTTGDYTF.

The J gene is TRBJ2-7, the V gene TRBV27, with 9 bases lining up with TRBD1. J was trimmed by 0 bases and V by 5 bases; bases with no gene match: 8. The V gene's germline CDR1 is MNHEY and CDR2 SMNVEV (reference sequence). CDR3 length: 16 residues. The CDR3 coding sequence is TGTGCCAGCAGTATCCCGCGACAGGGGGGCTCCTACGAGCAGTACTTC. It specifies CASSIPRQGGSYEQYF.

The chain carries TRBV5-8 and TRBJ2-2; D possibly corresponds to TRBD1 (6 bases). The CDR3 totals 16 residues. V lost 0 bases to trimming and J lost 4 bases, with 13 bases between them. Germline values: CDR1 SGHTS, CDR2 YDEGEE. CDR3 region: CASSLGVGHRTGELFF. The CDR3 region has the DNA TGTGCCAGCAGCTTGGGCGTGGGACACCGCACCGGGGAGCTGTTTTTT. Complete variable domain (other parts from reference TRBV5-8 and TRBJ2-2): EAGVTQSPTHLIKTRGQQATLRCSPISGHTSVYWYQQALGLGLQFLLWYDEGEERNRGNFPPRFSGRQFPNYSSELNVNALELEDSALYLCASSLGVGHRTGELFFGEGSRLTVL.

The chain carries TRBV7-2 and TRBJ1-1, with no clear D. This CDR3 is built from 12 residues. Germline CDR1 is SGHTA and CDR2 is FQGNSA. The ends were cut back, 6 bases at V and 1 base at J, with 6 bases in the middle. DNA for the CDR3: TGTGCCAGCAGAAGAGGGAACACTGAAGCTTTCTTT. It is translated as CASRRGNTEAFF.

CDR3 bases: TGTGCCAGCACAATAGAATGGGACAGGGAGTCCGTGGAGACCCAGTACTTC. Encoded protein: CASTIEWDRESVETQYF. The J gene is TRBJ2-5, the V gene TRBV5-6, with 9 bases lining up with TRBD1. Germline V gene lookup returns CDR1 SGHDT and CDR2 YYEEEE. The J segment lost 5 bases and the V segment lost 6 bases, leaving 17 bases of the junction unmatched. The CDR3 runs to 17 residues.

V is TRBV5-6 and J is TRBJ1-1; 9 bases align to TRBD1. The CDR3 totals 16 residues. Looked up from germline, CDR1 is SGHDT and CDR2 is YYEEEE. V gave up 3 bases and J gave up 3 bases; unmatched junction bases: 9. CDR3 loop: CASSWNRGRGDTEAFF. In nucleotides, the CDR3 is TGTGCCAGCAGCTGGAACAGGGGGCGAGGAGACACTGAAGCTTTCTTT.

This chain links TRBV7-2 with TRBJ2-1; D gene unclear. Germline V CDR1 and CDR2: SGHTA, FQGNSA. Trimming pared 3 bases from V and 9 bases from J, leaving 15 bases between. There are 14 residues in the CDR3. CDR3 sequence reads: CASSLNADSSEQFF. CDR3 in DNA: TGTGCCAGCAGCTTGAATGCGGATTCTAGTGAGCAGTTCTTC.

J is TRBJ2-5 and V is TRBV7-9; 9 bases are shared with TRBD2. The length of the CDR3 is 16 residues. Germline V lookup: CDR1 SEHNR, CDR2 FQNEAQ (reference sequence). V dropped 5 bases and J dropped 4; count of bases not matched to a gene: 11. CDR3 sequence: CASSPRQRGVVETQYF. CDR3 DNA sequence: TGTGCCAGCAGCCCCAGGCAGCGGGGGGTGGTAGAGACCCAGTACTTC.

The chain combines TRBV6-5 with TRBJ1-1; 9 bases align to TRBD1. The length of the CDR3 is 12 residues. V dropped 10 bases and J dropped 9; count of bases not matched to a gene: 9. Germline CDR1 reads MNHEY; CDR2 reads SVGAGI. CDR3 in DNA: TGTGCCACAAGACAGGGGGATCGTAAAGCTTTCTTT. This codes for CATRQGDRKAFF.

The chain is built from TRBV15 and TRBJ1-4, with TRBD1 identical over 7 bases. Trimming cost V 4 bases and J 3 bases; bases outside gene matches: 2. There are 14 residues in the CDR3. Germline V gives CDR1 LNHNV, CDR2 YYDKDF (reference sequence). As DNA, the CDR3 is TGTGCCACCAGCAACAGGGGCTCTAATGAAAAACTGTTTTTT. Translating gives CATSNRGSNEKLFF.

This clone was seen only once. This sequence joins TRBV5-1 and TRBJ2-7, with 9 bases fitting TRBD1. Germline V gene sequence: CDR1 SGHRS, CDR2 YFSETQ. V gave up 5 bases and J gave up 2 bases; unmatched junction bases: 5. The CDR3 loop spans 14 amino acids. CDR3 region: CASRSGTGPYEQYF. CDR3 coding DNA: TGCGCCAGCAGGAGTGGGACAGGGCCCTACGAGCAGTACTTC.

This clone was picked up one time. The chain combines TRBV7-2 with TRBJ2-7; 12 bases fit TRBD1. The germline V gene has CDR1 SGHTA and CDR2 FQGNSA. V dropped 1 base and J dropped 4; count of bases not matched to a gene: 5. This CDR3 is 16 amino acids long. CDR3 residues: CASSLEGTGGAYEQYF. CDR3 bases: TGTGCCAGCAGCTTAGAAGGGACAGGGGGCGCGTACGAGCAGTACTTC.

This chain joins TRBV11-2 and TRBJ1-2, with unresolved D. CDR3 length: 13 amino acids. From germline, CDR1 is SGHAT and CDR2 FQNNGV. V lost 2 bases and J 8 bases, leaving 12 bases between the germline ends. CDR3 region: CASSLSRGSGYTF. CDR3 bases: TGTGCCAGCAGCTTATCGCGGGGTTCCGGCTACACCTTC.

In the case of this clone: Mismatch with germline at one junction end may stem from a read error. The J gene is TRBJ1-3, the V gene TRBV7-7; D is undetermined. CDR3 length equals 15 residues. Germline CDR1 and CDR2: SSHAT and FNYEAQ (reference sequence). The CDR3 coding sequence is TGTGCTAGCAGCTTAGGATACCGGGGAGGAAACACCATATATTTT. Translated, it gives CASSLGYRGGNTIYF. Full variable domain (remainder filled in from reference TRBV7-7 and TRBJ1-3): GAGVSQSPRYKVTKRGQDVTLRCDPISSHATLYWYQQALGQGPEFLTYFNYEAQPDKSGLPSDRFSAERPEGSISTLTIQRTEQRDSAMYRCASSLGYRGGNTIYFGEGSWLTVV.

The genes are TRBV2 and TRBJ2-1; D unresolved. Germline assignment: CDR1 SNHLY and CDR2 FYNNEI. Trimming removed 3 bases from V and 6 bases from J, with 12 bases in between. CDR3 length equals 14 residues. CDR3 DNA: TGTGCCAGCAGTGACTCATCGGGTCGCAATGAGCAGTTCTTC. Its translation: CASSDSSGRNEQFF.

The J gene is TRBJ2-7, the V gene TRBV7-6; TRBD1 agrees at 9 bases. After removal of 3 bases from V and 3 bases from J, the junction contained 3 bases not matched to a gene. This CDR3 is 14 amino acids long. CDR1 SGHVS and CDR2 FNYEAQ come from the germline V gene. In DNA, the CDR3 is TGTGCCAGCAGCTTGGGACAGGGTGACTACGAGCAGTACTTC. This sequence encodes CASSLGQGDYEQYF.

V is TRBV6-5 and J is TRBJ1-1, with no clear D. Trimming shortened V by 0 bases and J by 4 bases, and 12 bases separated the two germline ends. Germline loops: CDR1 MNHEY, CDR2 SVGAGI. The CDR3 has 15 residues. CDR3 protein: CASSYSKEGGTEAFF. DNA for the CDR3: TGTGCCAGCAGTTACTCGAAGGAGGGAGGCACTGAAGCTTTCTTT.

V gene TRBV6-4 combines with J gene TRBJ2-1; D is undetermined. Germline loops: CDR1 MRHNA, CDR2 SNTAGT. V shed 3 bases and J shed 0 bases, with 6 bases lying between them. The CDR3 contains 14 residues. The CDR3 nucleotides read TGTGCCAGCAGTGAGATGAGCTCCTACAATGAGCAGTTCTTC. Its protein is CASSEMSSYNEQFF.

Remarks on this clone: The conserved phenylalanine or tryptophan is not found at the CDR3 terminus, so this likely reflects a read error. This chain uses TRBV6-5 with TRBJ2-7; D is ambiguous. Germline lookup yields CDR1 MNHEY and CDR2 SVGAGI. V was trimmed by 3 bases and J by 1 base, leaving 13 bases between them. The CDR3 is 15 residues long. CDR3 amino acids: CASSYTPDGSYEQYL. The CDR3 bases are TGTGCCAGCAGTTATACGCCAGACGGGTCCTACGAGCAGTACCTC.

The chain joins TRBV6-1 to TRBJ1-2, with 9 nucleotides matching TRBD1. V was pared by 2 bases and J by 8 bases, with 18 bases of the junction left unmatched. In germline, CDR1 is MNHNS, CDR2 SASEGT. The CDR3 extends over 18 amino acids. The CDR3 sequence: CASSEMDGTGIPPEGYTF. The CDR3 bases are TGTGCCAGCAGTGAAATGGACGGGACAGGGATTCCACCTGAAGGCTACACCTTC.

The CDR3 loop reads CASSPPGTDSSPLHF. For the CDR3, the DNA is TGTGCCAGCAGCCCACCCGGGACAGATTCTTCACCCCTCCACTTT. The genes are TRBV9 and TRBJ1-6; TRBD1 matches 7 bases. The CDR3 covers 15 residues. CDR1 and CDR2 from the germline V gene are SGDLS and YYNGEE. V gave up 4 bases and J gave up 9 bases; unmatched junction bases: 10. Complete variable domain (other parts from reference TRBV9 and TRBJ1-6): DSGVTQTPKHLITATGQRVTLRCSPRSGDLSVYWYQQSLDQGLQFLIQYYNGEERAKGNILERFSAQQFPDLHSELNLSSLELGDSALYFCASSPPGTDSSPLHFGNGTRLTVT.

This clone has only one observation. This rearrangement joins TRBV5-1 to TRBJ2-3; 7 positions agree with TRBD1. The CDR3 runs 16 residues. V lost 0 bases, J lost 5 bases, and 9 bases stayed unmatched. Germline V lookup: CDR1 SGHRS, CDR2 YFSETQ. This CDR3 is CASSLGGTVGGDTQYF. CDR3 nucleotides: TGCGCCAGCAGCTTGGGGGGGACAGTTGGCGGAGATACGCAGTATTTT.

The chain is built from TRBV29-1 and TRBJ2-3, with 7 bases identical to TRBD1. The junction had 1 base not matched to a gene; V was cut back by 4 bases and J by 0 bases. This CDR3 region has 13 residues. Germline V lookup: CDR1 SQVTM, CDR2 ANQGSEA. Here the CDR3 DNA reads TGCAGCGTTGCCAGGGGGAGCACAGATACGCAGTATTTT. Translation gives CSVARGSTDTQYF.